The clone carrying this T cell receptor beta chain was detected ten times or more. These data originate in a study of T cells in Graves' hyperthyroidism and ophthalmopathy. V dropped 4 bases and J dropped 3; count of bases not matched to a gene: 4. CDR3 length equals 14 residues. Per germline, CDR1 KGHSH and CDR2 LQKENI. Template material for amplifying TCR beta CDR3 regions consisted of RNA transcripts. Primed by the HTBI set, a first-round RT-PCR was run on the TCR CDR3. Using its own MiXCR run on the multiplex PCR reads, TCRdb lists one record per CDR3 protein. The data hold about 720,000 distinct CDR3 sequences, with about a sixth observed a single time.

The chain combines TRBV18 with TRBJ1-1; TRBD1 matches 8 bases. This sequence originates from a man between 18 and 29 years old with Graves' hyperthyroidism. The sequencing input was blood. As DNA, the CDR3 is TGTGCCAGCTCACGGACAGGGTCGGACACTGAAGCTTTCTTT. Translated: CASSRTGSDTEAFF.